Below are 18 T cell receptor beta chains sequenced from a single sample in a study of metastatic and nonmetastatic thyroid tumors. No treatment of any kind had been given to any patient before thyroid surgery. TCRdb called clones again from the PCR reads with MiXCR. The sample yields over 50,000 clones, roughly 30% seen once. The material sequenced was blood. These receptors were taken from a female donor with papillary thyroid cancer or a benign thyroid nodule (not recorded which). Some clones in this sample may be carry-over from other donors' samples.

CDR3: CASSLNSASGNTIYF. CDR3 nucleotides: TGTGCCAGCTCTCTGAACTCGGCCTCTGGAAACACCATATATTTT. The gene calls are TRBV18 and TRBJ1-3; D not resolved. The CDR3 totals 15 residues. CDR1 and CDR2 (germline): KGHSH, LQKENI. Trimming pared 6 bases from V and 0 bases from J, leaving 12 bases between.

This clone was seen only a few times. V gene TRBV6-1 combines with J gene TRBJ2-6; no definite D call. This CDR3 comprises 14 residues. Germline CDR1 is MNHNS and CDR2 is SASEGT. Trimming cost V 3 bases and J 0 bases, with 3 bases left between them. The CDR3 nucleotides are TGTGCCAGCAGTGACGGCTCTGGGGCCAACGTCCTGACTTTC. Encoded protein: CASSDGSGANVLTF.

The CDR3 coding sequence is TGCAGCGTTGAAGGAGAGCTGAACACCGGGGAGCTGTTTTTT. Encoded protein: CSVEGELNTGELFF. The chain is built from TRBV29-1 and TRBJ2-2; no clear D gene. With 1 base removed from V and 1 base from J, the gap between germline ends came to 7 bases. Germline values: CDR1 SQVTM, CDR2 ANQGSEA. The CDR3 is 14 residues long.

The chain joins TRBV11-1 to TRBJ2-6; 7 bases agree with TRBD1. This CDR3 is built from 17 residues. Per germline, CDR1 SGHAT and CDR2 FQDESV (reference sequence). Losses at the gene ends were 1 base for V and 0 bases for J; bases not matched to a gene: 3. CDR3 protein: CASSLGTGVSGANVLTF. DNA for the CDR3: TGTGCCAGCAGCTTAGGGACAGGTGTCTCTGGGGCCAACGTCCTGACTTTC.

This chain uses TRBV6-1 with TRBJ2-7; a weak D match, TRBD1 (6 bases). Trimming shortened V by 7 bases and J by 0 bases, and 22 bases separated the two germline ends. Germline values: CDR1 MNHNS, CDR2 SASEGT. The CDR3 is 17 residues long. CDR3 amino acids: CASNGAHQTGGSYEQYF. CDR3 sequence (DNA): TGTGCCAGCAACGGGGCTCACCAGACAGGCGGCTCCTACGAGCAGTACTTC.

This chain joins TRBV7-2 and TRBJ1-5, with D hard to call. Germline CDR1 reads SGHTA; CDR2 reads FQGNSA. This CDR3 spans 15 amino acids. V lost 5 bases and J 1 base, leaving 12 bases between the germline ends. CDR3 nucleotide sequence: TGTGCCAGCAGCCCAGGATCAGCGAGCAATCAGCCCCAGCATTTT. Protein: CASSPGSASNQPQHF.

This clone was recorded a few times. The junction does not match germline at one end; this may be a read error. The rearrangement uses TRBV6-2 or TRBV6-3 and TRBJ1-1; 10 bases are a match to TRBD1. CDR3 length: 13 residues. Germline V gene data show CDR1 as MNHEY and CDR2 as SVGEGT. The CDR3 loop is CASSRTGTGVAFF. In nucleotides, the CDR3 is TGCGCCAGCAGCAGAACCGGGACAGGGGTAGCTTTCTTT.

By share, this clone counts as medium-sized. The chain is built from TRBV28 and TRBJ2-3; D is perhaps TRBD2 (6 bases). This CDR3 has 16 amino acids. Per the germline V gene, CDR1 is MDHEN and CDR2 is SYDVKM. V lost 2 bases and J 4 bases, leaving 16 bases between the germline ends. CDR3 DNA sequence: TGTGCCAGCAGTTTAGACGACGGCGGGAACGCAGATACGCAGTATTTT. Amino acid sequence: CASSLDDGGNADTQYF.

This rearrangement joins TRBV11-3 to TRBJ2-7; perhaps TRBD2 as D (5 bases). Deletions cut 4 bases from V and 5 bases from J, with 18 bases between. In germline, CDR1 is SGHNT, CDR2 YENEEA. This CDR3 is 15 amino acids long. Here the CDR3 reads CASSSNYDWGDEQYF. In nucleotides, the CDR3 is TGTGCCAGCAGCTCGAACTACGACTGGGGAGACGAGCAGTACTTC.

The table lists this clone with a few counts. This rearrangement joins TRBV7-3 to TRBJ1-1, with D hard to call. CDR1 and CDR2 from the germline V gene are SGHTA and FQGTGA. This CDR3 has 12 amino acids. V was clipped by 1 base and J by 7 bases, with 7 bases between them. As DNA, the CDR3 is TGTGCCAGCAGCTTAAACCATGGTGAAGCTTTCTTT. Its protein is CASSLNHGEAFF.

This clone was detected a few times. V and J are TRBV6-1 and TRBJ2-3; D not resolved. The ends were cut back, 6 bases at V and 5 bases at J, with 6 bases in the middle. Germline CDR1 MNHNS, CDR2 SASEGT. The CDR3 runs 11 residues. The CDR3 coding sequence is TGTGCCAGCAGAACGGGAGATACGCAGTATTTT. Residues: CASRTGDTQYF.

In its sample, this clone is medium-sized. The rearrangement uses TRBV24-1 and TRBJ1-5, with a possible D match to TRBD1 (5 bases). Germline V lookup: CDR1 KGHDR, CDR2 SFDVKD. With 7 bases removed from V and 6 bases from J, the gap between germline ends came to 12 bases. The CDR3 covers 13 residues. The CDR3 region is CATSRTGGQPQHF. In nucleotides, the CDR3 is TGTGCCACCAGCCGGACTGGGGGTCAGCCCCAGCATTTT.

This chain uses TRBV20-1 with TRBJ1-6; D gene ambiguous. V shed 0 bases and J shed 6 bases, with 9 bases lying between them. The CDR3 contains 14 residues. Germline values: CDR1 DFQATT, CDR2 SNEGSKA (reference sequence). CDR3 residues: CSAREVPVNSPLHF. CDR3 nucleotides: TGCAGTGCTAGAGAGGTACCGGTTAATTCACCCCTCCACTTT.

This clone showed up many times. The gene calls are TRBV2 and TRBJ2-5; the D is unclear. The V and J ends lost 2 bases and 5 bases respectively, with 12 bases between them. Germline-derived CDR1 and CDR2 are SNHLY and FYNNEI. The CDR3 is 14 residues long. The CDR3 sequence is CASSERAGLETQYF. The CDR3 DNA reads TGTGCCAGCAGTGAAAGGGCCGGGTTGGAGACCCAGTACTTC.

This clone was recorded only once. The chain is built from TRBV7-2 and TRBJ2-7, with 12 bases matching TRBD1. V lost 6 bases to trimming and J lost 6 bases; unmatched junction nucleotides: 3. This CDR3 has 13 residues. From germline, CDR1 is SGHTA and CDR2 FQGNSA. The CDR3 here is CASRGTGGAEQYF. For the CDR3, the DNA is TGTGCCAGCAGAGGGACAGGGGGCGCCGAGCAGTACTTC.

This chain joins TRBV18 and TRBJ2-7; the D gene is possibly TRBD2 (5 bases). Germline CDR1 KGHSH, CDR2 LQKENI. Trimming took 5 bases from V and 5 from J, leaving 7 bases between them. The length of the CDR3 is 11 residues. This CDR3 reads CASSYSDEQYF. In DNA, the CDR3 is TGTGCCAGCTCATATAGCGACGAGCAGTACTTC.

This clone was counted many times. This chain links TRBV7-3 with TRBJ1-5, with D perhaps matching TRBD1 (6 bases). Between the trimmed V and J ends, which lost 5 bases and 3 bases, there was a span of 17 bases. CDR1 is SGHTA and CDR2 is FQGTGA in the germline V gene. The CDR3 runs to 16 residues. The CDR3 DNA reads as TGTGCCAGCAGCACTCCGTGTGGGGGCGACAATCAGCCCCAGCATTTT. Its protein is CASSTPCGGDNQPQHF.

V and J are TRBV4-1 and TRBJ1-5; 9 bases match TRBD1. Germline assignment: CDR1 MGHRA and CDR2 YSYEKL. Unmatched junction bases numbered 4, after V lost 0 bases and J lost 7 bases. This CDR3 has 15 residues. CDR3 protein: CASSQEGQGWQPQHF. CDR3 sequence (DNA): TGCGCCAGCAGCCAAGAGGGACAGGGTTGGCAGCCCCAGCATTTT.